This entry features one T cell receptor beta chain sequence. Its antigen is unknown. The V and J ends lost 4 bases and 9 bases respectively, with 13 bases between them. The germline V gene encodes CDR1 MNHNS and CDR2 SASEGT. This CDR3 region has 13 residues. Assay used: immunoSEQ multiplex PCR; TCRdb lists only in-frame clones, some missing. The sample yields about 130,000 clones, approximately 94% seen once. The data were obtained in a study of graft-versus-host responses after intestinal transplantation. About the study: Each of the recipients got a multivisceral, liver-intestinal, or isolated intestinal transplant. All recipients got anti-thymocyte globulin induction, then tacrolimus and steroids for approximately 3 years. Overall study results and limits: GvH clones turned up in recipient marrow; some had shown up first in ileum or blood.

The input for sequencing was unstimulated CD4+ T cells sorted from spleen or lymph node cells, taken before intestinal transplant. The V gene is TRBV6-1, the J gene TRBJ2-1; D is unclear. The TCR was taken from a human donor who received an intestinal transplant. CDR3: CASSVGIRREQFF. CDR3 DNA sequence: TGTGCCAGCAGTGTGGGGATCAGGCGTGAGCAGTTCTTC.